This TCR beta chain was identified during a study of blood T cell repertoires in COVID-19. Study-level background: Whether acute or convalescent, the COVID-19 samples came from the United States, Italy and Spain. PBMCs, B-cell-depleted T cells, or T cells provided the cDNA or gDNA that made up the material.

This clone appeared once. Original processing methods: The assay estimated nucleated cells by amplifying reference gene primers. Profiled with immunoSEQ multiplex PCR; TCRdb holds only in-frame clones, not every one. V, J and clone size are those of that table, while D and trimming were read from the DNA. The sample shows around 28,000 clones, 87% of them seen only once. Specimen: peripheral blood. The source of this sequence is a human donor in a cohort sampled during active COVID-19.

The CDR3 here is CASSQDGGPGGPHKMNTEAFF. In DNA form, the CDR3 reads TGTGCCAGCAGCCAAGACGGAGGGCCAGGGGGGCCCCACAAAATGAACACTGAAGCTTTCTTT. This sequence joins TRBV3-1 (or the pseudogene TRBV3-2) and TRBJ1-1, with TRBD1 identical over 7 bases. The CDR3 contains 21 residues. Per the germline V gene, CDR1 is LGHDT and CDR2 is YNNKEL (reference sequence). With V trimmed by 0 bases and J by 0 bases, 19 bases remained unmatched.